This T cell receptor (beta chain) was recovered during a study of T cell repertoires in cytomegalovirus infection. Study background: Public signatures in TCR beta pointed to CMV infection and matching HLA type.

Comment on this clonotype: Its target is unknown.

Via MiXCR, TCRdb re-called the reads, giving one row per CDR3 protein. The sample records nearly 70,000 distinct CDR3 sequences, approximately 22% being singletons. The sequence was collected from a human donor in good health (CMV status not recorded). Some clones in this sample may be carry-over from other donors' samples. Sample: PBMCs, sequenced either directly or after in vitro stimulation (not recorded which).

As DNA, the CDR3 is TGTGCCAGCAATTTTCCAGGACAGGGTGGGCTCTACGAGCAGTACTTC. Protein sequence: CASNFPGQGGLYEQYF. The chain is built from TRBV6-2 or TRBV6-3 and TRBJ2-7; 8 nucleotides agree with TRBD1. The CDR3 covers 16 residues. The V and J ends lost 7 bases and 3 bases, in that order; junction bases with no gene match: 14. Germline loops: CDR1 MNHEY, CDR2 SVGEGT.